The 27 T cell receptor beta chains given below trace back to one sample, sequenced in a study of PD-1 blockade in classical Hodgkin lymphoma. TCRdb keeps only in-frame clones here, not all; method: immunoSEQ multiplex PCR. This table has 50,000 to 65,000 clones, approximately 90% appearing once. The patients all showed relapse after autologous stem cell transplantation, while their brentuximab vedotin exposure varied. This material consisted of peripheral blood mononuclear cells (PBMCs), taken before the second cycle of nivolumab. These receptors were collected from a human donor with classical Hodgkin lymphoma.

This chain links TRBV6-5 with TRBJ1-4; D gene unclear. The CDR3 has 13 amino acids. Deletions cut 4 bases from V and 8 bases from J, with 11 bases between. The germline CDR1 and CDR2 sequences are MNHEY and SVGAGI. The CDR3 DNA follows: TGTGCCAGCAGTTTCTTTTCATCCGAAAAACTGTTTTTT. It yields the protein CASSFFSSEKLFF.

This clone turned up a few times. The chain recombines TRBV5-6 with TRBJ1-1; tentative D call: TRBD1 (5 bases). The V and J ends lost 8 bases and 7 bases respectively, with 12 bases between them. Germline CDR1 SGHDT, CDR2 YYEEEE. The CDR3 contains 11 residues. The chain's CDR3 is CASGVQVEAFF. CDR3 DNA sequence: TGTGCCAGTGGGGTACAGGTTGAAGCTTTCTTT.

J is TRBJ2-5 and V is TRBV7-9; 8 bases match TRBD1. V lost 1 base and J lost 5; bases outside the gene matches: 6. Germline V gene lookup returns CDR1 SEHNR and CDR2 FQNEAQ (reference sequence). CDR3 length: 15 amino acids. The CDR3 DNA is TGTGCCAGCAGCTTAGGAGGACAGGGCGGGGAGACCCAGTACTTC. Amino acids: CASSLGGQGGETQYF. Full variable domain (missing parts from reference TRBV7-9 and TRBJ2-5): DTGVSQNPRHKITKRGQNVTFRCDPISEHNRLYWYRQTLGQGPEFLTYFQNEAQLEKSRLLSDRFSAERPKGSFSTLEIQRTEQGDSAMYLCASSLGGQGGETQYFGPGTRLLVL.

This chain links TRBV18 with TRBJ2-2; the D is unclear. CDR1 is KGHSH, CDR2 LQKENI, per germline. Trimming removed 0 bases at V and 1 base at J, with 0 bases between. CDR3 size: 13 residues. This CDR3 is CASSPPNTGELFF. CDR3 in DNA: TGTGCCAGCTCACCACCGAACACCGGGGAGCTGTTTTTT.

The chain is built from TRBV9 and TRBJ2-1, with 9 bases fitting TRBD2. Germline-derived CDR1 and CDR2 are SGDLS and YYNGEE. Trimming removed 3 bases from V and 4 bases from J; junction bases left unmatched: 8. CDR3 length equals 16 residues. As DNA, the CDR3 is TGTGCCAGCAGCGGGTCCGGGACTAGCAATTACAATGAGCAGTTCTTC. It yields the protein CASSGSGTSNYNEQFF. The whole variable domain, remainder taken from reference TRBV9 and TRBJ2-1, is DSGVTQTPKHLITATGQRVTLRCSPRSGDLSVYWYQQSLDQGLQFLIQYYNGEERAKGNILERFSAQQFPDLHSELNLSSLELGDSALYFCASSGSGTSNYNEQFFGPGTRLTVL.

The chain recombines TRBV27 with TRBJ2-6, with TRBD2 identical over 7 bases. The CDR3 spans 18 residues. V shed 5 bases and J 0 bases; nucleotides not matched to a gene: 10. Per germline, CDR1 MNHEY and CDR2 SMNVEV (reference sequence). CDR3 coding DNA: TGTGCCAGCAGTCTGGGGGACTACCTAAGCTCTGGGGCCAACGTCCTGACTTTC. Translation gives CASSLGDYLSSGANVLTF.

V is TRBV5-1 and J is TRBJ2-7; 9 nucleotides line up with TRBD2. This CDR3 comprises 14 residues. CDR1 is SGHRS, CDR2 YFSETQ, per germline. J gave up 5 bases and V 5 bases, and 8 bases lay outside the gene matches. CDR3 protein: CASRPGLALDEQYF. CDR3 sequence (DNA): TGCGCCAGCAGGCCGGGACTAGCATTAGACGAGCAGTACTTC.

This chain's CDR3 is CASSLAVVAADTQYF. CDR3 bases: TGCGCCAGCAGCTTGGCCGTAGTAGCCGCAGATACGCAGTATTTT. The chain joins TRBV5-1 to TRBJ2-3; D remains unclear. The V end was cut by 0 bases, the J end by 4 bases, with 12 bases between. This CDR3 has 15 amino acids. The V gene's germline CDR1 is SGHRS and CDR2 YFSETQ.

The CDR3 DNA reads TGTGCCAGCAGTTTTGGGGGGACTGGAAACACCATATATTTT. This codes for CASSFGGTGNTIYF. The rearrangement joins TRBV28 to TRBJ1-3, with a weak D call TRBD1 (5 bases). Germline lookup yields CDR1 MDHEN and CDR2 SYDVKM. The CDR3 sequence is 14 residues long. Trimming shortened V by 3 bases and J by 2 bases, and 8 bases separated the two germline ends. The full variable domain, its missing parts supplied by reference TRBV28 and TRBJ1-3, is DVKVTQSSRYLVKRTGEKVFLECVQDMDHENMFWYRQDPGLGLRLIYFSYDVKMKEKGDIPEGYSVSREKKERFSLILESASTNQTSMYLCASSFGGTGNTIYFGEGSWLTVV.

This sequence joins TRBV27 and TRBJ2-1; 10 bases map to TRBD2. This CDR3 contains 14 residues. Per germline, CDR1 MNHEY and CDR2 SMNVEV (reference sequence). V was clipped by 10 bases and J by 3 bases; unmatched bases: 6. The CDR3 here is CATRRLAGYNEQFF. CDR3 coding DNA: TGTGCCACTCGCAGACTAGCGGGCTACAATGAGCAGTTCTTC.

This clone showed up just once. This chain connects TRBV19 to TRBJ2-1, with a possible D match to TRBD1 (5 bases). The CDR3 runs to 20 residues. V dropped 8 bases and J dropped 5 bases, with 34 bases sitting between them. The germline V gene has CDR1 LNHDA and CDR2 SQIVND (reference sequence). CDR3: CASEQKGDGDNPRKNNEQFF. CDR3 DNA: TGTGCCAGTGAGCAGAAAGGGGATGGGGATAACCCTAGAAAAAACAATGAGCAGTTCTTC.

The rearrangement joins TRBV28 to TRBJ1-3; D unresolved. The CDR3 spans 14 residues. The ends were cut back, 5 bases at V and 0 bases at J, with 8 bases in the middle. From germline, CDR1 is MDHEN and CDR2 SYDVKM. In DNA, the CDR3 is TGTGCCAGCAGTCTGAGATCCTCTGGAAACACCATATATTTT. Translated, it gives CASSLRSSGNTIYF.

V gene TRBV6-1 combines with J gene TRBJ2-7; no firm D call. Between the trimmed V and J ends, which lost 10 bases and 0 bases, there was a span of 19 bases. In germline, CDR1 is MNHNS, CDR2 SASEGT. The CDR3 sequence is 15 residues long. The CDR3 sequence: CATRIGDTSSYEQYF. The CDR3, as DNA: TGTGCCACAAGAATCGGCGACACCTCCTCCTACGAGCAGTACTTC.

This chain's CDR3 is CASSQSSAGPGYTQYF. The CDR3 nucleotides are TGCGCCAGCAGTCAATCCTCGGCAGGGCCGGGGTATACGCAGTATTTT. The rearrangement joins TRBV23-1 to TRBJ2-3, with D perhaps matching TRBD1 or TRBD2 (5 bases each). TRBV23-1 is known as an ORF, though its function is uncertain. The CDR3 contains 16 residues. Between the trimmed V and J ends, which lost 0 bases and 7 bases, there was a span of 17 bases.

This clone appeared a single time. The V call is TRBV4-1, the J call TRBJ2-1, with a weak D call TRBD1 (5 bases). Trimming shortened V by 4 bases and J by 9 bases, and 7 bases separated the two germline ends. Germline V gives CDR1 MGHRA, CDR2 YSYEKL. This CDR3 region has 11 residues. CDR3 protein: CASSLTGEQFF. The CDR3 coding sequence is TGCGCCAGCAGCCTTACAGGTGAGCAGTTCTTC.

V and J are TRBV5-6 and TRBJ2-3, with 10 positions matching TRBD1. The CDR3 runs 18 residues. V dropped 4 bases and J dropped 0; count of bases not matched to a gene: 11. Germline V gives CDR1 SGHDT, CDR2 YYEEEE. Here the CDR3 reads CASSGIDRGLTSTDTQYF. The CDR3 bases are TGTGCCAGCAGCGGGATCGACAGGGGGCTTACGAGCACAGATACGCAGTATTTT.

V is TRBV18 and J is TRBJ1-1, with no clear D. This CDR3 has 13 amino acids. V shed 1 base and J shed 1 base, with 4 bases lying between them. CDR1 is KGHSH and CDR2 is LQKENI in the germline V gene. Here the CDR3 reads CASSPLENTEAFF. CDR3 sequence (DNA): TGTGCCAGCTCACCACTGGAGAACACTGAAGCTTTCTTT.

The chain links TRBV5-1 to TRBJ2-7; D might be TRBD1 or TRBD2, each matching 5 bases. This CDR3 spans 15 amino acids. CDR1 is SGHRS, CDR2 YFSETQ, per germline. Trimming removed 3 bases at V and 5 bases at J, with 18 bases between. The CDR3 coding sequence is TGCGCCAGCAGCTCCACCTCTGGGGGTCACGACGAGCAGTACTTC. Protein product: CASSSTSGGHDEQYF.

This chain joins TRBV19 and TRBJ2-5; maybe TRBD2 (7 bases). This CDR3 has 15 amino acids. Germline lookup yields CDR1 LNHDA and CDR2 SQIVND (reference sequence). The ends were cut back, 2 bases at V and 3 bases at J, with 13 bases in the middle. The CDR3 DNA reads as TGTGCCAGTAGTATAACGGGGGGCGTAGAAGAGACCCAGTACTTC. This encodes CASSITGGVEETQYF.

The chain links TRBV19 to TRBJ1-1; unclear D gene. The CDR3 consists of 12 residues. Looked up from germline, CDR1 is LNHDA and CDR2 is SQIVND (reference sequence). With 5 bases removed from V and 7 bases from J, the gap between germline ends came to 11 bases. As DNA, the CDR3 is TGTGCCAGTAGTCGGGGTATAGGTGAAGCTTTCTTT. This sequence encodes CASSRGIGEAFF.

J is TRBJ2-7 and V is TRBV13; 8 positions match TRBD2. CDR3 length equals 16 residues. The germline gives CDR1 PRHDT, CDR2 FYEKMQ (reference sequence). The junction had 14 bases not matched to a gene; V was cut back by 5 bases and J by 5 bases. Here the CDR3 reads CASSEGLAGSAHEQYF. DNA for the CDR3: TGTGCCAGCAGCGAGGGGCTAGCGGGTAGTGCCCACGAGCAGTACTTC. Variable domain in full (rest from reference TRBV13 and TRBJ2-7): AAGVIQSPRHLIKEKRETATLKCYPIPRHDTVYWYQQGPGQDPQFLISFYEKMQSDKGSIPDRFSAQQFSDYHSELNMSSLELGDSALYFCASSEGLAGSAHEQYFGPGTRLTVT.

This chain uses TRBV9 with TRBJ1-1, with D unresolved. Germline CDR1 is SGDLS and CDR2 is YYNGEE. The CDR3 totals 13 residues. With 3 bases removed from V and 11 bases from J, the gap between germline ends came to 17 bases. The CDR3 nucleotides are TGTGCCAGCAGCGCACACCCAGATGACAAGGCTTTCTTT. This gives the protein CASSAHPDDKAFF.

The chain uses TRBV7-6 and TRBJ2-5; no firm D call. In germline, CDR1 is SGHVS, CDR2 FNYEAQ. This CDR3 contains 14 residues. V lost 0 bases and J lost 0, with 5 bases in between. Here the CDR3 DNA reads TGTGCCAGCAGCTTAGCGGGAAACCAAGAGACCCAGTACTTC. Translation: CASSLAGNQETQYF.

The chain links TRBV5-4 to TRBJ2-7; D is unclear. CDR3 length: 13 residues. CDR1 is SGHNT, CDR2 YYREEE, per germline (reference sequence). Trimming took 4 bases from V and 4 from J, leaving 12 bases between them. CDR3 in amino acids: CASSHRSAYEQYF. As DNA, the CDR3 is TGTGCCAGCAGCCACCGGTCCGCTTACGAGCAGTACTTC.

The chain couples TRBV10-3 to TRBJ1-3; no firm D call. Germline-derived CDR1 and CDR2 are ENHRY and SYGVKD. Trimming shortened V by 10 bases and J by 2 bases, and 18 bases separated the two germline ends. There are 15 residues in the CDR3. CDR3 bases: TGTGCCACCTACCACGACGGCAGGACTGGAAACACCATATATTTT. Its translation is CATYHDGRTGNTIYF.

This chain uses TRBV6-5 with TRBJ1-2, with D tentatively TRBD1 (5 bases). The CDR3 runs to 15 residues. Trimming removed 0 bases at V and 2 bases at J, with 10 bases between. Germline assignment: CDR1 MNHEY and CDR2 SVGAGI. The CDR3 DNA sequence: TGTGCCAGCAGTTACTCGAGAGGGGACAACTATGGCTACACCTTC. Translated, it gives CASSYSRGDNYGYTF.

V is TRBV2 and J is TRBJ2-2; tentative D call: TRBD1 (5 bases). Trimming removed 1 base from V and 3 bases from J, with 9 bases in between. This CDR3 is built from 15 residues. CDR1 and CDR2 from the germline V gene are SNHLY and FYNNEI. The CDR3 DNA sequence: TGTGCCAGCAGTGAAGTAGGGGCCTACACCGGGGAGCTGTTTTTT. It encodes CASSEVGAYTGELFF.